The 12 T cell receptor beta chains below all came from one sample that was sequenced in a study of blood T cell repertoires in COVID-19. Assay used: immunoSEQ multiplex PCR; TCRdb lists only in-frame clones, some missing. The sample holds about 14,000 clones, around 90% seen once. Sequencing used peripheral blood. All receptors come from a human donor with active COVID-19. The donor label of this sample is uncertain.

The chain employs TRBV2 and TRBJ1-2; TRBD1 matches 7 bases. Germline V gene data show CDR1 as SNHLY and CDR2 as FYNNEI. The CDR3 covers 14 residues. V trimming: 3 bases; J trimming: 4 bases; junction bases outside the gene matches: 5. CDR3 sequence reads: CASSDLAGGYGYTF. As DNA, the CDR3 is TGTGCCAGCAGTGATCTGGCAGGGGGCTATGGCTACACCTTC.

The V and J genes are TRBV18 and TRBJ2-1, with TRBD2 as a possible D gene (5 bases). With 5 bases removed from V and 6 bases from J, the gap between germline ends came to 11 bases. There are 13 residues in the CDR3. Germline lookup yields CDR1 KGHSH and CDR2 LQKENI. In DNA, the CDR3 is TGTGCCAGCTCAAATACGGCGGGCAATGAGCAGTTCTTC. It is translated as CASSNTAGNEQFF.

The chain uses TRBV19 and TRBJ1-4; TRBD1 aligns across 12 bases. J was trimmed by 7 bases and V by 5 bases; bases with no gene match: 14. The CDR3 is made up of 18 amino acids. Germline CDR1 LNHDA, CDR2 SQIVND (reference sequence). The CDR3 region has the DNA TGTGCCAGTAGTCTTTCGGGACAGGGGGCGGTTCTAGGTGAAAAACTGTTTTTT. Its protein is CASSLSGQGAVLGEKLFF.

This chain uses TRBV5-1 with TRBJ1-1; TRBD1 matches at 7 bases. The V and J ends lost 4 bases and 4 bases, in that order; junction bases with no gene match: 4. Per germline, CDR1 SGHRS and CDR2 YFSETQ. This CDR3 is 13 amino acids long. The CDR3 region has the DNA TGCGCCAGCAGCCTAACAGGGGCCACTGAAGCTTTCTTT. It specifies CASSLTGATEAFF.

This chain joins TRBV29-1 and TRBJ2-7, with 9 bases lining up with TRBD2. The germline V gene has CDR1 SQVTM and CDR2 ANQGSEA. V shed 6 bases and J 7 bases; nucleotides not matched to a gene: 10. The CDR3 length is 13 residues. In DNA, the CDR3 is TGCAGCGTGCTCTGGCGGGAGGGATGGGAGCAGTACTTC. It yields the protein CSVLWREGWEQYF.

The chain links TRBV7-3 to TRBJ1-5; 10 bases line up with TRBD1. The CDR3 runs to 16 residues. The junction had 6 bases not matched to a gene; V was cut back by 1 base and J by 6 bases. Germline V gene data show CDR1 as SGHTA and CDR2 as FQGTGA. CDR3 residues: CASSLMRDRGSQPQHF. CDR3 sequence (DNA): TGTGCCAGCAGCTTAATGAGGGACAGGGGTAGTCAGCCCCAGCATTTT.

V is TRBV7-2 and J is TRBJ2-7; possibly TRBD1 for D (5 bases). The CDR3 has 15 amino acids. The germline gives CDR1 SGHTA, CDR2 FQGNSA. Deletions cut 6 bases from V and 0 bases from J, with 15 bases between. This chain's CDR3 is CASSPTGWISYEQYF. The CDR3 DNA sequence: TGTGCCAGCAGTCCAACAGGATGGATCTCCTACGAGCAGTACTTC.

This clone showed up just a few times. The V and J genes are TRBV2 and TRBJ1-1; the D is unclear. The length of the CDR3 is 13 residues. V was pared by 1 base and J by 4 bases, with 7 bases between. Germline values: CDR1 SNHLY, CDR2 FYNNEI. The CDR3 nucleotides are TGTGCCAGCAGTGAAGAGGAGATCACTGAAGCTTTCTTT. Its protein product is CASSEEEITEAFF.

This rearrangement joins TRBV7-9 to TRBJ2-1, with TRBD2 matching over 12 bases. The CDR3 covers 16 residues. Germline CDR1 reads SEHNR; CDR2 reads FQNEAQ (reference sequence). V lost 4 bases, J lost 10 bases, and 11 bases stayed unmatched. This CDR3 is CASSSPTSGRGGEQFF. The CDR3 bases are TGTGCCAGCAGCTCGCCGACTAGCGGGAGAGGTGGGGAGCAGTTCTTC.

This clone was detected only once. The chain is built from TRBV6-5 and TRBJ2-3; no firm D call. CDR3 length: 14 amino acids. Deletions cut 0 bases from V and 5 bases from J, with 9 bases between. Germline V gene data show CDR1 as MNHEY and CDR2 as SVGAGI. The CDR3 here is CASSYSDRKDTQYF. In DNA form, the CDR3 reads TGTGCCAGCAGTTACTCCGATAGAAAAGATACGCAGTATTTT.

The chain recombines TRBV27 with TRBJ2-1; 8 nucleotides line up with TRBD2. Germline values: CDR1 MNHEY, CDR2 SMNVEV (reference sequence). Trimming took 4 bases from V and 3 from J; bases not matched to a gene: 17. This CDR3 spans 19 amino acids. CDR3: CASSSPAGDNGALYNEQFF. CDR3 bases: TGTGCCAGCAGTTCACCAGCGGGAGACAACGGGGCGCTCTACAATGAGCAGTTCTTC.

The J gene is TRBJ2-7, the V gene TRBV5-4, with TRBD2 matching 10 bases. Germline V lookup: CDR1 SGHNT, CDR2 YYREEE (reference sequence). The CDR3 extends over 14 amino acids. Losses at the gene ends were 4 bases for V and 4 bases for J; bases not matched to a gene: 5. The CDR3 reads CASSNQREGYEQYF. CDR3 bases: TGTGCCAGCAGCAATCAGCGGGAGGGGTACGAGCAGTACTTC.